These 19 T cell receptor beta chains were sequenced from one sample in a study of blood T cells in healthy people across ages. PCR was performed a second time for 7 to 11 cycles using a sample-barcoded 5' primer and a J-beta primer mix. TCRdb re-called the 5' RACE reads through MiXCR, storing one row per CDR3 protein. The table shows hundreds of thousands of distinct CDR3 sequences, with 45% to 65% occurring only once. Sequences were obtained from blood. The receptors were gathered from a man aged 55 to 70 in good health.

The gene calls are TRBV18 and TRBJ2-1, with 8 bases matching TRBD2. Germline-derived CDR1 and CDR2 are KGHSH and LQKENI. The V gene end was trimmed by 6 bases and the J gene end by 3 bases; junction bases not matched to a gene: 13. This CDR3 has 17 residues. The CDR3 sequence is CASSRPTSAGIYNEQFF. The CDR3 nucleotides are TGTGCCAGCTCCCGCCCGACTAGCGCGGGCATCTACAATGAGCAGTTCTTC.

The chain is built from TRBV29-1 and TRBJ2-3; 12 bases map to TRBD2. This CDR3 comprises 14 residues. Germline values: CDR1 SQVTM, CDR2 ANQGSEA. J lost 6 bases, V lost 7 bases, and 8 bases had no gene match. CDR3 bases: TGCAGCGAATCCCTAGCGGGGGGGGGTGATACGCAGTATTTT. Translating it yields CSESLAGGGDTQYF.

The chain carries TRBV20-1 and TRBJ2-1; 10 positions match TRBD2. The V gene's germline CDR1 is DFQATT and CDR2 SNEGSKA (reference sequence). The CDR3 loop spans 14 amino acids. Unmatched junction bases numbered 6, after V lost 4 bases and J lost 6 bases. The CDR3 region has the DNA TGCAGTGCTATTGTAGCGGGGGGTGCCAATGAGCAGTTCTTC. Translation: CSAIVAGGANEQFF.

The rearrangement uses TRBV6-5 and TRBJ2-3; D is unresolved. In germline, CDR1 is MNHEY, CDR2 SVGAGI. The V and J ends lost 0 bases and 2 bases respectively, with 9 bases between them. This CDR3 has 15 amino acids. DNA of the CDR3: TGTGCCAGCAGTTACTCACGGCAGCCCACAGATACGCAGTATTTT. Residues: CASSYSRQPTDTQYF.

The chain has TRBV29-1 and TRBJ2-1, with no clear D. V was clipped by 0 bases and J by 10 bases, with 13 bases between them. CDR3 length equals 13 residues. Germline lookup yields CDR1 SQVTM and CDR2 ANQGSEA. The CDR3 DNA is TGCAGCGTTGAAGATATGTCCAACGCGGAGCAGTTCTTC. It yields the protein CSVEDMSNAEQFF.

This clonotype showed up just once. The chain employs TRBV6-1 and TRBJ2-4; TRBD2 aligns across 10 bases. The DNA end is a closer match to TRBJ2-7, so the J assignment may be wrong. CDR1 and CDR2 from the germline V gene are MNHNS and SASEGT. The CDR3 has 15 amino acids. CDR3 sequence (DNA): TGTGCCAGCAGTGGGGGGACTAGCGCCCGCTACGAGCAGTACTTC. Its translation is CASSGGTSARYEQYF.

This chain uses TRBV7-2 with TRBJ2-7; tentative D call: TRBD2 (6 bases). This CDR3 spans 15 amino acids. Germline CDR1 is SGHTA and CDR2 is FQGNSA. V lost 5 bases, J lost 0 bases, and 14 bases lay in between. CDR3 region: CASSVLLALSYEQYF. The CDR3 DNA reads TGTGCCAGCAGCGTACTTCTAGCGCTCTCCTACGAGCAGTACTTC.

This chain joins TRBV12-3 or TRBV12-4 and TRBJ1-1; possible D gene TRBD1, 6 bases. This CDR3 spans 16 amino acids. Trimming stripped 6 bases from V and 0 bases from J, with 17 bases between. CDR3 bases: TGTGCCAGCAGCCGGGGAGATACAGGGCTGAACACTGAAGCTTTCTTT. Its translation: CASSRGDTGLNTEAFF.

This clonotype was detected only a few times. Compared with germline, one end of the junction differs, possibly owing to a read error. The gene calls are TRBV11-2 and TRBJ2-7, with TRBD1 identical over 7 bases. The CDR3 length is 14 residues. CDR1 is SGHAT and CDR2 is FQNNGV in the germline V gene. The CDR3 DNA reads TGTGCCAGCAGCGTAGAGGGGGCAAGGAACGAGCAGTACTTC. This translates into CASSVEGARNEQYF.

The chain joins TRBV20-1 to TRBJ2-5; 10 bases fit TRBD2. Germline V gives CDR1 DFQATT, CDR2 SNEGSKA (reference sequence). The CDR3 has 15 residues. The junction had 8 bases not matched to a gene; V was cut back by 0 bases and J by 7 bases. The CDR3 spells CSARDLAGGHRTQYF. The CDR3 nucleotides are TGCAGTGCTAGAGATTTAGCGGGGGGCCACCGGACCCAGTACTTC.

This rearrangement joins TRBV18 to TRBJ2-5; possibly TRBD2 for D (5 bases). The CDR3 is 15 amino acids. The germline V gene has CDR1 KGHSH and CDR2 LQKENI. The V and J ends lost 5 bases and 4 bases respectively, with 17 bases between them. This CDR3 reads CASSEAYTEAETQYF. The CDR3 coding sequence is TGTGCCAGCTCAGAAGCCTACACGGAGGCAGAGACCCAGTACTTC.

V and J are TRBV20-1 and TRBJ2-4; TRBD1 agrees at 8 bases. Germline lookup yields CDR1 DFQATT and CDR2 SNEGSKA (reference sequence). This CDR3 region has 13 residues. Trimming took 6 bases from V and 8 from J; bases not matched to a gene: 9. This chain's CDR3 is CSARTGWEDIQYF. CDR3 DNA: TGCAGTGCCAGGACAGGGTGGGAAGACATTCAGTACTTC.

The CDR3 DNA follows: TGTGCCAGCAGCGTAGGGATCAGAAATATGGAGACCCAGTACTTC. It specifies CASSVGIRNMETQYF. The V and J genes are TRBV9 and TRBJ2-5; D remains unclear. The germline V gene has CDR1 SGDLS and CDR2 YYNGEE. This CDR3 is 15 amino acids long. V shed 0 bases and J shed 5 bases, with 14 bases lying between them.

As concerns this clonotype: The DNA is left out, because the CDR3 cannot be placed on it with certainty; the CDR3 is given as TCRdb lists it. This chain joins TRBV7-2 and TRBJ2-5; TRBD1 is taken as the D call from the table, unchecked against the DNA. The length of the CDR3 is 15 amino acids, counting both ends. Germline assignment: CDR1 SGHTA and CDR2 FQGNSA. CDR3: CATSLAVLGGYEQYF.

This clonotype was seen a handful of times. The J gene is TRBJ2-5, the V gene TRBV4-2; 14 bases line up with TRBD2. This CDR3 contains 15 residues. Trimming at V came to 10 bases and at J to 5 bases, leaving 9 bases not matched to a gene. CDR1 LGHNA and CDR2 YNFKEQ come from the germline V gene. Here the CDR3 reads CANPTSGGAGETQYF. The CDR3 DNA sequence: TGTGCCAACCCGACTAGCGGGGGGGCCGGGGAGACCCAGTACTTC.

In its sample, this clonotype was seen a few times. J is TRBJ2-3 and V is TRBV10-3; D is ambiguous. The CDR3 totals 12 residues. V was shortened by 7 bases and J by 6 bases, with 11 bases between the two germline ends. The germline V gene encodes CDR1 ENHRY and CDR2 SYGVKD. The CDR3 loop reads CAITTSGDTQYF. CDR3 sequence (DNA): TGTGCCATCACCACCTCCGGGGATACGCAGTATTTT.

The rearrangement links TRBV7-9 to TRBJ1-6, with no clear D. Germline CDR1 and CDR2: SEHNR and FQNEAQ (reference sequence). V was cut by 3 bases and J by 10 bases, with 13 bases left in between. CDR3 length equals 14 residues. The CDR3 DNA reads TGTGCCAGCAGCTTCGACAACATAGGCTCACCCCTCCACTTT. As protein: CASSFDNIGSPLHF.

This clonotype was observed a handful of times. V gene TRBV10-3 combines with J gene TRBJ1-2; tentatively, D is TRBD1 (5 bases). The V gene lost 6 bases and the J gene lost 6 bases, with 14 bases spanning the gap. Germline values: CDR1 ENHRY, CDR2 SYGVKD. The CDR3 is 13 amino acids. The CDR3: CAIRLPGEDGYTF. The CDR3 DNA sequence: TGTGCCATCAGGCTCCCGGGGGAGGATGGCTACACCTTC.

Remarks on this clonotype: This may be a read error, as it is one base from a much larger clone. This chain connects TRBV12-3 or TRBV12-4 to TRBJ2-3, with 9 bases that match TRBD2. This CDR3 is 14 amino acids long. Germline trimming cut 10 bases from V and 5 bases from J; bases unmatched to any gene: 10. The CDR3 protein is CAINGGGAGDTQYF. In nucleotides, the CDR3 is TGTGCCATCAATGGCGGGGGGGCCGGAGATACGCAGTATTTT.